This T cell receptor (beta chain) was retrieved from a study of identical twins (dated by TCRdb to the mid-2010s). Some background on the complete study: TCR alpha and beta repertoires from monozygotic twins, unrelated adults of various ages and cord blood were deep-sequenced to test whether fetal clonotypes persist. Replicate twin experiments were performed at different times using different library preparation protocols to rule out contamination.

The receptor library was made with 5' RACE. Sequenced on an Illumina HiSeq 2000. Template switching added a universal primer binding site, and the final cDNA carried a unique molecular identifier that allowed TCR cDNA molecules to be counted accurately. Specific primers in the conserved constant-segment region were used to synthesize first-strand cDNA for the TCR alpha and beta chains. To control for contamination, every cDNA library was double barcoded, receiving both a SMART-Mk sample barcode and Illumina barcodes. TruSeq adapter sequences, together with Illumina sample barcodes, were added in two successive PCR steps. The Illumina HiSeq platform was used with custom primers to sequence TCR alpha and beta cDNA libraries. As for the original processing: MiGEC was used to process raw reads and extract unique molecular identifiers, and MiXCR was used to find CDR3 positions. For each individual, recombination models were inferred using an EM algorithm with the repgenHMM and IGoR tools. Shared clonotype analysis was performed with the tcR package in R, normalizing sharing by the product of cloneset sizes. To study raw recombination without the effects of thymic and clonal selection, out-of-frame nonproductive sequences were analyzed. TCRdb handled the public reads itself, with Q25 trimming in fastp and clone calling in MiXCR, and kept productive beta chains. A single entry per CDR3 protein holds the most common genes and DNA from its merged rows. It is TCRdb's table, rather than the study itself, that gives the V and J calls and clone size. The sample table records about 530,000 distinct CDR3 sequences; around 22% of these occur just once. The top ten clonotypes cover around 0.47% of the sample.

The trim is 4 bases for V and 12 bases for J, with a gap of 16 bases between the germline ends. Via the germline V gene, CDR1 is SGHTA and CDR2 FQGNSA. Measured from the cysteine to the phenylalanine, the CDR3 is 13 residues long. Only the CDR3 portion is preserved as DNA: 39 bases, with reading frame beginning at the first base. The investigation overall reported the following: Invariant T cells such as MAIT and iNKT could partly confound zero-insertion analyses, though diverse VJ usage argued against this for most clonotypes. Abundant cord blood beta clonotypes had fewer insertions, young adult naive repertoires showed a similar but weaker trend, and memory repertoires showed no such trend. Compared with coincidental sharing between unrelated individuals, an excess of low generation-probability sequences was observed among out-of-frame TCR alpha sequences shared between twins. Because the same donors could not be followed over many years, the conclusions depended on cross-sectional statistical analysis. In monozygotic twins, recombination models systematically underestimated out-of-frame TCR alpha sharing, but the models matched the sharing seen between unrelated individuals. In beta out-of-frame sequences, excess twin sharing was weaker, because having fewer shared sequences lowered the signal-to-noise ratio.

The table lists this clonotype with a few counts. What antigen it recognizes has not been identified. Per-nucleotide qualities are absent, and no much larger clonotype sits a single base away. Every donor was a healthy Caucasian. The twin cohort consisted of three pairs of female monozygotic twins, all aged roughly 18 to 29 years. CD4+ and CD8+ T cell populations were isolated with positive isolation kits from Invitrogen. The sample also formed part of further work on yellow fever vaccine responses in identical twins. Reported in the second study: The authors reported that the T cell response to vaccination in identical twins appeared partly convergent and partly personalized. In identical twins, the study followed T cell clones that responded to the vaccine with precision.

The specimen was CD4+ T cells sorted from blood. This sequence uses TRBV7-2 and TRBJ2-1, and perhaps TRBD2 as D gene, on 6 matching bases. The sequence was collected from a young woman in good health. CDR3 reads: CASSWLAQRVQFF. The DNA reads as follows: TGTGCCAGCAGCTGGCTAGCGCAAAGGGTGCAGTTCTTC. Reference TRBV7-2 and TRBJ2-1 genes cover what lies past the CDR3, so the full variable domain is GAGVSQSPSNKVTEKGKDVELRCDPISGHTALYWYRQSLGQGLEFLIYFQGNSAPDKSGLPSDRFSAERTGGSVSTLTIQRTQQEDSAVYLCASSWLAQRVQFFGPGTRLTVL.